This T cell receptor (beta chain) comes out of a study of CD8+ T cells in alopecia areata. Study-level points and caveats: Mice showed TCR sharing more clearly than patients did, possibly owing to HLA.

Peripheral blood samples and lesional scalp punch biopsies were obtained from alopecia areata patients. A note on this clone: What it recognizes is unknown.

Trimming removed 2 bases at V and 3 bases at J, with 8 bases between. The CDR3 runs 13 residues. In germline, CDR1 is GTSNPN, CDR2 SVGIG (reference sequence). Extraction of RNA preceded its reverse transcription into cDNA, which served as the sequencing template. Clones were read by immunoSEQ multiplex PCR, and TCRdb kept only the in-frame ones, dropping some. The table includes fewer than 200,000 clones, 50% to 75% detected once. This TCR came from a human donor with alopecia areata. The sequenced sample was CD4+ T cells sorted from blood, obtained at week 0. The J gene is TRBJ2-1, the V gene TRBV30; the D gene is possibly TRBD1 (6 bases). CDR3 coding DNA: TGTGCCTGGAGTTCACAGGGCTACAATGAGCAGTTCTTC. As protein: CAWSSQGYNEQFF.